This T cell receptor (beta chain) was retrieved from a study of T-cell memory formation after mild COVID-19. With V trimmed by 3 bases and J by 13 bases, 7 bases remained unmatched. Germline V lookup: CDR1 KGHSH, CDR2 LQKENI. The CDR3 totals 12 residues. TCRdb re-analysed the 5' RACE reads in MiXCR, keeping a single row per CDR3 protein. The data show 380,000 or so distinct CDR3 sequences, approximately 15% seen once. The sequencing sample was made of PBMCs or a T cell subset sorted from them (not recorded which). The chain has TRBV18 and TRBJ2-5; 8 bases line up with TRBD1. The clonotype was recovered from a man younger than 30 who had mild COVID-19 (a few samples of this study predate the infection). Cell type and time point are not known. The CDR3 DNA reads TGTGCCAGCTCACCGGCTCCCGGGACAGGGTACTTC. Protein product: CASSPAPGTGYF.